This T cell receptor beta chain was documented in a study of vaccination and CD4 T cells after COVID-19. Germline CDR1 and CDR2: SGHAT and FQNNGV. Trimming took off 5 bases at V and 5 bases at J, with 14 bases between the two ends. This CDR3 region has 14 residues. Regarding this clonotype: Its matching antigen is unknown.

The treatment is: approximately nine-day PBMC culture with coronavirus spike peptide pools or control peptides (ViraFEST assay). Cultured CD4+ T-cell DNA underwent Oncomine TCR Beta short-read sequencing. TCRdb reprocessed the PCR reads with MiXCR, giving one entry per CDR3 protein. The sample consists of around 26,000 distinct CDR3 sequences, 40% of them appearing once. Sequenced input: CD4+ T cells from blood, cultured in vitro. The chain carries TRBV11-2 and TRBJ2-3; D perhaps matches TRBD2 (5 bases). The clonotype was recovered from a human donor who had recovered from COVID-19. CDR3 loop: CASSPASGEDTQYF. DNA for the CDR3: TGTGCCAGCAGCCCGGCCTCCGGGGAAGATACGCAGTATTTT.